This record covers a single T cell receptor beta chain. The sample comes from a study of identical twins. Via MiXCR, TCRdb re-called the 5' RACE reads, giving one row per CDR3 protein. The table lists a few hundred thousand distinct CDR3 sequences, just under 10% of them singletons. The CDR3 runs 16 residues. The V gene's germline CDR1 is SGHVS and CDR2 FQNEAQ. The germline V and J ends were trimmed by 0 bases and 1 base, with 10 bases remaining between them. This sample also belongs to another study, concerning yellow fever vaccine responses in identical twins.

V is TRBV7-8 and J is TRBJ2-1; D is unclear. This receptor was taken from a young woman in good health. The sequencing input was PBMCs. CDR3 sequence: CASSLAGFISYNEQFF. The DNA for the CDR3 is TGTGCCAGCAGCTTAGCCGGGTTTATTTCCTACAATGAGCAGTTCTTC. The full variable domain, in which reference TRBV7-8 and TRBJ2-1 provide the parts outside the CDR3, is GAGVSQSPRYKVAKRGQDVALRCDPISGHVSLFWYQQALGQGPEFLTYFQNEAQLDKSGLPSDRFFAERPEGSVSTLKIQRTQQEDSAVYLCASSLAGFISYNEQFFGPGTRLTVL.